The 32 T cell receptor beta chains below all came from one sample that was sequenced in a study of Ad26.COV2.S vaccination and SARS-CoV-2 variants (dated by TCRdb to about 2021). Library generation was performed with the immunoSEQ multiplex PCR assay. Drawn from immuneACCESS, this table holds only the in-frame rearrangements with V and J called that TCRdb kept. Clones are partly lost; checked studies trace under half to an unresolved V gene and leave the rest unexplained. The sample contains 450,000 to 550,000 clones, 89% of them found a single time. Over 2% of the sample belongs to the ten largest clones. Sample treatment or condition, as interpreted from the label and publication: around 19 received Ad26.COV2.S at low or high dose, single or two shots; about five received placebo; per-sample allocation not given. Repertoires of vaccine and placebo recipients were sequenced from samples collected on day 63 after the first injection.

The material was peripheral blood, obtained in a trial of Ad26.COV2.S vaccine versus placebo. The receptors derive from a person between 18 and 65 years old who received the Ad26.COV2.S COVID-19 vaccine or a placebo.

This chain joins TRBV5-5 and TRBJ2-3, with 7 bases fitting TRBD1. The CDR3 runs 16 residues. The V segment lost 0 bases and the J segment 2 bases; nucleotides outside the gene matches: 6. Per germline, CDR1 SGHKS and CDR2 YYEKEE (reference sequence). The CDR3 bases are TGTGCCAGCAGCTTGGAGGTCGGGACAGCCACAGATACGCAGTATTTT. It translates to CASSLEVGTATDTQYF.

This rearrangement joins TRBV3-1 (or the pseudogene TRBV3-2) to TRBJ1-2; the match to TRBD1 covers 10 bases. CDR1 and CDR2 (germline): LGHDT, YNNKEL (reference sequence). This CDR3 spans 14 amino acids. Trimming took 4 bases from V and 6 from J; bases not matched to a gene: 5. The CDR3 sequence is CASSPGTGVHGYTF. The CDR3 coding sequence is TGTGCCAGCAGCCCCGGGACAGGGGTCCATGGCTACACCTTC.

V and J are TRBV6-5 and TRBJ2-1; 12 bases match TRBD2. Per germline, CDR1 MNHEY and CDR2 SVGAGI. Trimming removed 6 bases from V and 6 bases from J; junction bases left unmatched: 6. The CDR3 is made up of 15 amino acids. The CDR3 loop reads CASRKLAGGSNEQFF. The DNA for the CDR3 is TGTGCCAGCAGGAAACTAGCGGGAGGATCCAATGAGCAGTTCTTC.

This chain links TRBV10-3 with TRBJ1-3, with 8 bases fitting TRBD1. V trimming: 10 bases; J trimming: 0 bases; junction bases outside the gene matches: 8. This CDR3 is built from 15 residues. Germline V gene data show CDR1 as ENHRY and CDR2 as SYGVKD. The CDR3 DNA sequence: TGTGCCACCCGCCCCACAGGGGGCTCTGGAAACACCATATATTTT. It encodes CATRPTGGSGNTIYF.

This clone is a singleton in its sample. The chain is built from TRBV18 and TRBJ2-7; D call uncertain. The germline V gene has CDR1 KGHSH and CDR2 LQKENI. This CDR3 has 14 amino acids. Deletions cut 2 bases from V and 7 bases from J, with 15 bases between. The CDR3 sequence is CASSPVQPYKEQYF. The CDR3 nucleotides read TGTGCCAGCTCACCAGTACAGCCCTACAAGGAGCAGTACTTC. Complete variable domain (other parts from reference TRBV18 and TRBJ2-7): NAGVMQNPRHLVRRRGQEARLRCSPMKGHSHVYWYRQLPEEGLKFMVYLQKENIIDESGMPKERFSAEFPKEGPSILRIQQVVRGDSAAYFCASSPVQPYKEQYFGPGTRLTVT.

CDR3 region: CARSPERLAGAGNEQFF. The CDR3 nucleotides are TGTGCCAGAAGCCCTGAGAGACTAGCGGGGGCCGGGAATGAGCAGTTCTTC. The chain has TRBV5-3 and TRBJ2-1, with 12 bases that match TRBD2. TRBV5-3 is sorted into the ORF group, with uncertain function. There are 17 residues in the CDR3. V lost 4 bases to trimming and J lost 7 bases; unmatched junction nucleotides: 12.

The V call is TRBV16, the J call TRBJ2-5, with D possibly being TRBD1 (5 bases). CDR1 is KGHSY, CDR2 FQNENV, per germline. The CDR3 is 13 residues long. The V end lost 6 bases, the J end lost 2 bases, and 10 bases lay between the germline ends. The CDR3 DNA is TGTGCCAGCAGGGCAGGGCTGCAAGAGACCCAGTACTTC. It specifies CASRAGLQETQYF.

The V and J genes are TRBV19 and TRBJ2-2; tentatively, D is TRBD2 (6 bases). CDR3 length: 14 amino acids. From germline, CDR1 is LNHDA and CDR2 SQIVND (reference sequence). Trimming cost V 10 bases and J 6 bases, with 18 bases left between them. The CDR3 DNA reads TGTGCCACCAAGGGAGGCGGTTCTGCCGGGGAGCTGTTTTTT. Its protein product is CATKGGGSAGELFF.

CDR3: CASSSRTGWSTEAFF. DNA of the CDR3: TGTGCCAGCAGTTCGCGGACAGGGTGGAGCACTGAAGCTTTCTTT. V and J are TRBV6-2 or TRBV6-3 and TRBJ1-1; 8 bases agree with TRBD1. This CDR3 is 15 amino acids long. Germline CDR1 and CDR2: MNHEY and SVGEGT. With 4 bases clipped from V and 4 bases from J, the junction kept 8 bases outside the gene matches.

This clone was counted only a few times. The rearrangement links TRBV27 to TRBJ2-7; D ambiguous. The length of the CDR3 is 13 residues. V was clipped by 6 bases and J by 6 bases, with 15 bases between them. Germline V gives CDR1 MNHEY, CDR2 SMNVEV (reference sequence). The CDR3 protein is CASRFDTHSEQYV. In DNA form, the CDR3 reads TGTGCCAGCAGATTTGACACCCACTCCGAGCAGTACGTC.

This clone was counted only a few times. The chain has TRBV6-5 and TRBJ1-5, with D maybe TRBD1 (6 bases). Trimming shortened V by 7 bases and J by 2 bases, and 12 bases separated the two germline ends. CDR3 length: 14 amino acids. Germline lookup yields CDR1 MNHEY and CDR2 SVGAGI. DNA for the CDR3: TGTGCCAGCACCCCCCCAGGGGGCAATCAGCCCCAGCATTTT. Translated: CASTPPGGNQPQHF.

The rearrangement joins TRBV5-1 to TRBJ2-7, with D maybe TRBD1 (5 bases). CDR3 size: 15 residues. The V and J ends lost 0 bases and 7 bases respectively, with 17 bases between them. Germline V gene sequence: CDR1 SGHRS, CDR2 YFSETQ. CDR3 bases: TGCGCCAGCAGCTTGGGGGCAGGGTGGTCTGGTGAGCAGTACTTC. This sequence encodes CASSLGAGWSGEQYF. Drawing the rest from reference TRBV5-1 and TRBJ2-7, the complete variable domain is KAGVTQTPRYLIKTRGQQVTLSCSPISGHRSVSWYQQTPGQGLQFLFEYFSETQRNKGNFPGRFSGRQFSNSRSEMNVSTLELGDSALYLCASSLGAGWSGEQYFGPGTRLTVT.

The gene calls are TRBV30 and TRBJ2-5; 10 nucleotides align to TRBD1. V was pared by 4 bases and J by 2 bases, with 4 bases of the junction left unmatched. Germline loops: CDR1 GTSNPN, CDR2 SVGIG (reference sequence). The CDR3 is made up of 14 amino acids. The DNA for the CDR3 is TGTGCCTGGAAGTGGGACAGGGGACAAGAGACCCAGTACTTC. Amino acid sequence: CAWKWDRGQETQYF. Full variable domain (remainder filled in from reference TRBV30 and TRBJ2-5): SQTIHQWPATLVQPVGSPLSLECTVEGTSNPNLYWYRQAAGRGLQLLFYSVGIGQISSEVPQNLSASRPQDRQFILSSKKLLLSDSGFYLCAWKWDRGQETQYFGPGTRLLVL.

The chain carries TRBV2 and TRBJ1-1, with D possibly being TRBD1 (5 bases). The ends were cut back, 10 bases at V and 6 bases at J, with 18 bases in the middle. This CDR3 contains 13 residues. Germline V gene sequence: CDR1 SNHLY, CDR2 FYNNEI. Here the CDR3 DNA reads TGTGCCATCCTGGGGCGGAAGGCACCTGAAGCTTTCTTT. Protein sequence: CAILGRKAPEAFF.

This clone was counted only a few times. This sequence joins TRBV4-3 and TRBJ2-3; 9 nucleotides agree with TRBD2. The germline gives CDR1 LGHNA, CDR2 YSLEER. The CDR3 runs to 19 residues. V was pared by 3 bases and J by 2 bases, with 15 bases of the junction left unmatched. The CDR3 here is CASSQGIGRLAENTDTQYF. The CDR3 DNA reads TGCGCCAGCAGCCAGGGGATCGGGAGACTAGCGGAAAACACAGATACGCAGTATTTT.

This clone turned up a few times. The V and J genes are TRBV24-1 and TRBJ2-7, with 10 bases fitting TRBD1. Trimming removed 12 bases from V and 1 base from J; junction bases left unmatched: 5. The CDR3 loop spans 13 amino acids. Germline loops: CDR1 KGHDR, CDR2 SFDVKD. Here the CDR3 DNA reads TGTGCCCCCCGGGACAGGGGTTCCTACGAGCAGTACTTC. This gives the protein CAPRDRGSYEQYF.

This sequence joins TRBV7-8 and TRBJ2-3, with D uncertain. The CDR3 has 13 amino acids. The ends were cut back, 0 bases at V and 4 bases at J, with 5 bases in the middle. Germline V gene sequence: CDR1 SGHVS, CDR2 FQNEAQ. The CDR3 loop is CASSLARPDTQYF. The DNA for the CDR3 is TGTGCCAGCAGCTTAGCGAGGCCAGATACGCAGTATTTT.

This clone was seen more than once but under ten times. The CDR3 spells CASSQRTSGGEQYV. The CDR3 coding sequence is TGTGCCAGCAGCCAAAGGACTAGCGGTGGGGAGCAGTACGTC. The rearrangement joins TRBV11-2 to TRBJ2-7; TRBD2 aligns across 10 bases. CDR1 SGHAT and CDR2 FQNNGV come from the germline V gene. After removal of 5 bases from V and 7 bases from J, the junction contained 8 bases not matched to a gene. The CDR3 is made up of 14 amino acids.

This sequence joins TRBV28 and TRBJ2-5; 7 bases agree with TRBD1. V trimming: 5 bases; J trimming: 1 base; junction bases outside the gene matches: 7. Germline V gives CDR1 MDHEN, CDR2 SYDVKM. The CDR3 extends over 15 amino acids. The CDR3 protein is CASSAAGTAQETQYF. The CDR3 DNA reads TGTGCCAGCAGTGCAGCCGGGACAGCCCAAGAGACCCAGTACTTC.

The chain carries TRBV2 and TRBJ1-4; D call uncertain. Germline CDR1 reads SNHLY; CDR2 reads FYNNEI. The ends were cut back, 5 bases at V and 5 bases at J, with 15 bases in the middle. The length of the CDR3 is 15 residues. The CDR3 region has the DNA TGTGCCAGCAGTTATCTTGCCCGCGAAAATGAAAAACTGTTTTTT. Translating it yields CASSYLARENEKLFF.

The chain links TRBV25-1 to TRBJ2-3; D call uncertain. From germline, CDR1 is MGHDK and CDR2 SYGVNS. This CDR3 contains 15 residues. V dropped 3 bases and J dropped 3 bases, with 13 bases sitting between them. Written as DNA, the CDR3 is TGTGCCAGCAGTGAGGATCAGGATCTGACAGATACGCAGTATTTT. Its translation: CASSEDQDLTDTQYF. Combining the CDR3 with reference TRBV25-1 and TRBJ2-3 gives the whole variable domain EADIYQTPRYLVIGTGKKITLECSQTMGHDKMYWYQQDPGMELHLIHYSYGVNSTEKGDLSSESTVSRIRTEHFPLTLESARPSHTSQYLCASSEDQDLTDTQYFGPGTRLTVL.

The genes are TRBV18 and TRBJ2-7, with 7 bases aligning to TRBD1. Germline CDR1 and CDR2: KGHSH and LQKENI. The CDR3 extends over 14 amino acids. V shed 1 base, J shed 6 bases, and the junction held 6 bases outside the gene matches. CDR3 region: CASSPRTGDGEQYV. Written as DNA, the CDR3 is TGTGCCAGCTCACCACGCACAGGGGACGGCGAGCAGTACGTC.

The sample holds a few counts of this clone. The rearrangement joins TRBV28 to TRBJ1-5; D unclear. Trimming pared 3 bases from V and 0 bases from J, leaving 6 bases between. The CDR3 contains 14 residues. The germline CDR1 and CDR2 sequences are MDHEN and SYDVKM. The CDR3 DNA reads TGTGCCAGCAGTTTGCAGTATAGCAATCAGCCCCAGCATTTT. Translated, it gives CASSLQYSNQPQHF.

V gene TRBV7-2 combines with J gene TRBJ1-5; D possibly corresponds to TRBD1 (6 bases). V lost 0 bases and J 6 bases, leaving 15 bases between the germline ends. The CDR3 is 16 residues long. Germline V gives CDR1 SGHTA, CDR2 FQGNSA. The CDR3: CASSLAGTGRGQPQHF. In DNA, the CDR3 is TGTGCCAGCAGCTTAGCGGGGACCGGCAGGGGTCAGCCCCAGCATTTT.

V gene TRBV5-4 combines with J gene TRBJ1-4, with D unresolved. From germline, CDR1 is SGHNT and CDR2 YYREEE (reference sequence). The CDR3 contains 15 residues. V lost 0 bases to trimming and J lost 5 bases, with 11 bases between them. The CDR3 loop reads CASSLGGMRNEKLFF. The DNA of the CDR3 is TGTGCCAGCAGCTTGGGTGGGATGAGGAATGAAAAACTGTTTTTT. The complete variable domain, with remaining parts taken from reference TRBV5-4 and TRBJ1-4, reads ETGVTQSPTHLIKTRGQQVTLRCSSQSGHNTVSWYQQALGQGPQFIFQYYREEENGRGNFPPRFSGLQFPNYSSELNVNALELDDSALYLCASSLGGMRNEKLFFGSGTQLSVL.

The chain is built from TRBV11-1 and TRBJ1-1; D gene ambiguous. Germline V gene data show CDR1 as SGHAT and CDR2 as FQDESV (reference sequence). Trimming left V 4 bases short and J 5 bases short, with 8 bases between. The CDR3 extends over 12 amino acids. CDR3 in DNA: TGTGCCAGCAGCTCCCTGGGGACTGAAGCTTTCTTT. This gives the protein CASSSLGTEAFF.

The chain carries TRBV7-3 and TRBJ2-2; 12 bases match TRBD2. V was clipped by 2 bases and J by 6 bases; unmatched bases: 7. This CDR3 spans 17 amino acids. CDR1 is SGHTA and CDR2 is FQGTGA in the germline V gene. The CDR3 spells CASSLFSPSGRAGELFF. CDR3 DNA sequence: TGTGCCAGCAGCTTATTTTCGCCTAGCGGGAGGGCCGGGGAGCTGTTTTTT.

The chain links TRBV6-4 to TRBJ2-2; D remains unclear. Trimming took off 1 base at V and 1 base at J, with 10 bases between the two ends. This CDR3 is 16 amino acids long. Germline loops: CDR1 MRHNA, CDR2 SNTAGT. The DNA for the CDR3 is TGTGCCAGCAGTGACTGGCACAGAGTGAACACCGGGGAGCTGTTTTTT. Translated: CASSDWHRVNTGELFF.

This sequence joins TRBV6-1 and TRBJ1-1, with 7 bases identical to TRBD1. Germline CDR1 and CDR2: MNHNS and SASEGT. Trimming removed 3 bases from V and 2 bases from J; junction bases left unmatched: 9. This CDR3 has 16 amino acids. CDR3 loop: CASSERTGLGNTEAFF. The CDR3 DNA sequence: TGTGCCAGCAGTGAGAGGACAGGACTGGGAAACACTGAAGCTTTCTTT.

V usage is TRBV4-2 and J usage is TRBJ2-5, with D perhaps TRBD2 (7 bases). The V gene lost 3 bases and the J gene lost 5 bases, with 10 bases spanning the gap. This CDR3 is 13 amino acids long. Germline V gene sequence: CDR1 LGHNA, CDR2 YNFKEQ. CDR3 residues: CASSQGGRETQYF. CDR3 DNA: TGTGCCAGCAGCCAGGGGGGGCGTGAGACCCAGTACTTC.

This clone was found once. The gene calls are TRBV19 and TRBJ2-3, with D perhaps TRBD2 (6 bases). The CDR3 contains 16 residues. Between the trimmed V and J ends, which lost 4 bases and 0 bases, there was a span of 14 bases. Germline V gene sequence: CDR1 LNHDA, CDR2 SQIVND (reference sequence). CDR3 in DNA: TGTGCCAGTAGTACCAAAGCGGGCCATAGCACAGATACGCAGTATTTT. This gives the protein CASSTKAGHSTDTQYF.

The V and J genes are TRBV5-5 and TRBJ2-1; 7 bases agree with TRBD1. J gave up 0 bases and V 5 bases, and 5 bases lay outside the gene matches. The CDR3 runs 15 residues. Looked up from germline, CDR1 is SGHKS and CDR2 is YYEKEE (reference sequence). The CDR3 is CASRITGDSYNEQFF. The CDR3 bases are TGTGCCAGCAGGATCACAGGGGACTCCTACAATGAGCAGTTCTTC.